This TCR beta chain stems from a study of T cells after yellow fever vaccination. As concerns this clonotype: Its antigen is not known.

Findings and limits, study-wide: Contamination by abundant bulk-population clonotypes could be present in FACS-sorted repertoires. Clonotype sharing between CD4 and CD8 compartments was small.

CDR1 GTSNPN and CDR2 SVGIG come from the germline V gene (reference sequence). V dropped 5 bases and J dropped 8 bases, with 28 bases sitting between them. The CDR3 contains 17 residues. They built TCR cDNA with 5'RACE template switching, a step that put in a universal primer site and UMIs. TCRdb redid the calling of the 5' RACE reads with MiXCR, one entry per CDR3 protein. The repertoire holds 300,000 or so distinct CDR3 sequences, with approximately 12% as singletons. The genes are TRBV30 and TRBJ2-1, with TRBD2 as a possible D gene (6 bases). This TCR was recovered from a man aged 25 to 45 who received the YFV17D yellow fever vaccine. Sequenced here: CD4+ T cells sorted from PBMCs, sampled 45 days after the yellow fever booster vaccination. The CDR3 nucleotides read TGTGCCTGGGGTGGCGGGAATCTAGCTGGTTTTTCCCATGAGCAGTTCTTC. It specifies CAWGGGNLAGFSHEQFF.